A selection of T cell receptor beta chains follows, all from one sample in a study of T cell changes during pregnancy in multiple sclerosis. Profiling relied on immunoSEQ multiplex PCR, and the TCRdb table lists in-frame clones only, not all of them. Of around 96,000 clones listed, roughly 91% are singletons. The sequences come from peripheral blood, collected in the first trimester of pregnancy. The receptors come from a female donor with multiple sclerosis, enrolled in a pregnancy study. CDR3s include the opening cysteine and the closing phenylalanine or tryptophan. The order of the fields is CDR3 length, clone size, V gene, D gene, J gene, CDR3 protein, CDR3 DNA. A D gene is named only where the DNA matches it firmly. Only some rows state a clone size, as once, few, many or a class for expanded clones.

cdr3_length: 15; clone_size: few; v_call: TRBV5-6; d_call: .; j_call: TRBJ1-5; cdr3_aa: CASSPWAISNQPQHF; cdr3_nt: TGTGCCAGCAGCCCCTGGGCCATTAGCAATCAGCCCCAGCATTTT
cdr3_length: 14; clone_size: .; v_call: TRBV6-5; d_call: .; j_call: TRBJ1-1; cdr3_aa: CASSYNWGGPEAFF; cdr3_nt: TGTGCCAGCAGTTATAATTGGGGAGGCCCTGAAGCTTTCTTT
cdr3_length: 14; clone_size: .; v_call: TRBV9; d_call: .; j_call: TRBJ1-2; cdr3_aa: CASSVTVAPYGYTF; cdr3_nt: TGTGCCAGCAGCGTCACGGTCGCTCCCTATGGCTACACCTTC
cdr3_length: 17; clone_size: .; v_call: TRBV11-3; d_call: .; j_call: TRBJ2-3; cdr3_aa: CASSSRRGGASTDTQYF; cdr3_nt: TGTGCCAGCAGCTCCCGAAGGGGGGGCGCGAGTACAGATACGCAGTATTTT
cdr3_length: 12; clone_size: .; v_call: TRBV29-1; d_call: TRBD2; j_call: TRBJ2-7; cdr3_aa: CSVDIAGYEQYF; cdr3_nt: TGCAGCGTTGATATAGCGGGGTACGAGCAGTACTTC
cdr3_length: 13; clone_size: .; v_call: TRBV18; d_call: TRBD1; j_call: TRBJ2-7; cdr3_aa: CASSPGQGTEQYF; cdr3_nt: TGTGCCAGCTCACCGGGACAGGGAACCGAGCAGTACTTC
cdr3_length: 12; clone_size: .; v_call: TRBV6-6; d_call: .; j_call: TRBJ2-7; cdr3_aa: CASSRTAYEQYF; cdr3_nt: TGTGCCAGCAGTCGTACGGCCTACGAGCAGTACTTC
cdr3_length: 14; clone_size: .; v_call: TRBV11-2; d_call: .; j_call: TRBJ2-2; cdr3_aa: CASSLASFTGELFF; cdr3_nt: TGTGCCAGCAGCTTAGCGTCCTTCACCGGGGAGCTGTTTTTT
cdr3_length: 14; clone_size: .; v_call: TRBV29-1; d_call: TRBD2; j_call: TRBJ2-3; cdr3_aa: CSVGSGGYTDTQYF; cdr3_nt: TGCAGCGTTGGGAGCGGGGGGTACACAGATACGCAGTATTTT
cdr3_length: 15; clone_size: once; v_call: TRBV7-6; d_call: TRBD2; j_call: TRBJ2-3; cdr3_aa: CASSPSGGGTDTQYF; cdr3_nt: TGTGCCAGCAGCCCCAGCGGGGGGGGCACAGATACGCAGTATTTT
cdr3_length: 13; clone_size: .; v_call: TRBV30; d_call: .; j_call: TRBJ2-2; cdr3_aa: CAWSLQDPGELFF; cdr3_nt: TGTGCCTGGAGTCTCCAGGATCCCGGGGAGCTGTTTTTT
cdr3_length: 13; clone_size: .; v_call: TRBV6-1; d_call: .; j_call: TRBJ2-1; cdr3_aa: CATRLVEGNEQFF; cdr3_nt: TGTGCCACGAGGTTAGTCGAGGGCAATGAGCAGTTCTTC
cdr3_length: 16; clone_size: .; v_call: TRBV5-1; d_call: TRBD1; j_call: TRBJ2-3; cdr3_aa: CASSLAGTGGTDTQYF; cdr3_nt: TGCGCCAGCAGCTTGGCCGGGACAGGGGGCACAGATACGCAGTATTTT
cdr3_length: 16; clone_size: once; v_call: TRBV21-1; d_call: .; j_call: TRBJ1-1; cdr3_aa: CASSNRTGMLNTEAFF; cdr3_nt: TGTGCCAGCAGCAATAGGACAGGGATGTTGAACACTGAAGCTTTCTTT
cdr3_length: 17; clone_size: .; v_call: TRBV9; d_call: TRBD1; j_call: TRBJ2-3; cdr3_aa: CASSAWFWTGSTDTQYF; cdr3_nt: TGTGCCAGCAGCGCTTGGTTTTGGACAGGGTCCACAGATACGCAGTATTTT
cdr3_length: 12; clone_size: .; v_call: TRBV6-1; d_call: .; j_call: TRBJ1-5; cdr3_aa: CASRQGDQPQHF; cdr3_nt: TGTGCCAGCAGGCAAGGGGATCAGCCCCAGCATTTT
cdr3_length: 13; clone_size: .; v_call: TRBV5-6; d_call: .; j_call: TRBJ2-2; cdr3_aa: CASRWGRAGELFF; cdr3_nt: TGTGCCAGCAGGTGGGGGCGGGCCGGGGAGCTGTTTTTT
cdr3_length: 16; clone_size: .; v_call: TRBV7-2; d_call: TRBD2; j_call: TRBJ2-3; cdr3_aa: CASSLMSGTSTDTQYF; cdr3_nt: TGTGCCAGCAGCTTAATGAGCGGGACCAGCACAGATACGCAGTATTTT
cdr3_length: 15; clone_size: .; v_call: TRBV5-4; d_call: TRBD2; j_call: TRBJ2-5; cdr3_aa: CASSLLAGDQETQYF; cdr3_nt: TGTGCCAGCAGCTTGCTAGCGGGGGATCAAGAGACCCAGTACTTC
cdr3_length: 15; clone_size: .; v_call: TRBV27; d_call: .; j_call: TRBJ2-2; cdr3_aa: CASSSPQGRTGELFF; cdr3_nt: TGTGCCAGCAGTTCCCCACAGGGAAGAACCGGGGAGCTGTTTTTT
cdr3_length: 15; clone_size: once; v_call: TRBV27; d_call: .; j_call: TRBJ1-6; cdr3_aa: CASSFSRGARSPLHF; cdr3_nt: TGTGCCAGCAGTTTTTCCCGGGGGGCTCGTTCACCCCTCCACTTT
cdr3_length: 13; clone_size: .; v_call: TRBV4-2; d_call: .; j_call: TRBJ1-2; cdr3_aa: CASSQDPLYGYTF; cdr3_nt: TGTGCCAGCAGCCAAGATCCGTTGTATGGCTACACCTTC
cdr3_length: 12; clone_size: .; v_call: TRBV9; d_call: .; j_call: TRBJ2-1; cdr3_aa: CASSGLLHEQFF; cdr3_nt: TGTGCCAGCAGCGGACTTTTACATGAGCAGTTCTTC
cdr3_length: 13; clone_size: .; v_call: TRBV5-6; d_call: .; j_call: TRBJ2-1; cdr3_aa: CASSFRNNNEQFF; cdr3_nt: TGTGCCAGCAGCTTCAGGAATAACAATGAGCAGTTCTTC
cdr3_length: 13; clone_size: once; v_call: TRBV2; d_call: .; j_call: TRBJ1-1; cdr3_aa: CASSGMGSTEAFF; cdr3_nt: TGTGCCAGCAGTGGGATGGGGAGCACTGAAGCTTTCTTT
cdr3_length: 13; clone_size: once; v_call: TRBV5-6; d_call: TRBD1; j_call: TRBJ1-2; cdr3_aa: CASRDRALDGYTF; cdr3_nt: TGTGCCAGCAGGGACAGGGCGCTTGATGGCTACACCTTC
cdr3_length: 13; clone_size: .; v_call: TRBV10-2; d_call: .; j_call: TRBJ2-7; cdr3_aa: CASSLTDFYEQYF; cdr3_nt: TGCGCCAGCAGTTTGACAGATTTTTACGAGCAGTACTTC
cdr3_length: 14; clone_size: few; v_call: TRBV13; d_call: .; j_call: TRBJ1-1; cdr3_aa: CASSETVQNTEAFF; cdr3_nt: TGTGCCAGCAGCGAGACAGTTCAGAACACTGAAGCTTTCTTT
cdr3_length: 13; clone_size: .; v_call: TRBV11-2; d_call: .; j_call: TRBJ1-1; cdr3_aa: CASSLARNGDVFF; cdr3_nt: TGTGCCAGCAGCTTGGCCCGCAACGGGGATGTGTTCTTT
cdr3_length: 11; clone_size: .; v_call: TRBV6-5; d_call: .; j_call: TRBJ2-2; cdr3_aa: CASSQGGELFF; cdr3_nt: TGTGCCAGCAGCCAGGGCGGGGAGCTATTTTTT